The 18 T cell receptor beta chains presented below share a single source sample, sequenced in a study of tumor-infiltrating lymphocytes in primary liver carcinoma. For each extraction, RNA and DNA were obtained together from about 20-30 mg of unsorted bulk tissue. Production of TCR beta cDNA used around 460 ng total RNA together with a constant-region primer. Three nested multiplex PCR rounds of slightly modified ARM-PCR generated TCR beta libraries. TRBV1-TRBV30 forward primers paired with a C-beta reverse primer drove the first two PCR rounds, around 10 cycles each. Each CDR3 protein is one row after TCRdb ran MiXCR on the multiplex PCR reads. Of about 97,000 distinct CDR3 sequences in the sample, more than 65% were seen once. The source material was liver tumor tissue from sampling region 2. Subset defined: tumor region T2, inferior pole. These receptors were obtained from a woman aged 55-75 years with primary liver carcinoma and hepatitis B virus infection.

In regard to this clonotype: It may be a read error: a sequence one base away is much more abundant. The rearrangement links TRBV28 to TRBJ2-2; D possibly corresponds to TRBD2 (5 bases). The CDR3 totals 13 residues. Germline values: CDR1 MDHEN, CDR2 SYDVKM. The CDR3 bases are TGTGCCAGCAGTCCCACCGCCACCGGGGAGCTGTCTTTT. This gives the protein CASSPTATGELSF.

The CDR3 sequence: CASSYLREYEQYF. DNA of the CDR3: TGTGCCAGCAGTTACCTGCGGGAATACGAGCAGTACTTC. The chain has TRBV6-2 or TRBV6-3 and TRBJ2-7, with D maybe TRBD2 (6 bases). The CDR3 is made up of 13 amino acids. Germline CDR1 and CDR2: MNHEY and SVGEGT. The V end was cut by 2 bases, the J end by 4 bases, with 9 bases between.

Regarding this clonotype: A much larger clone differs by one base, so this may be a read error. This chain uses TRBV5-4 with TRBJ2-3; no firm D call. The germline V gene encodes CDR1 SGHNT and CDR2 YYREEE (reference sequence). The germline V and J ends were trimmed by 9 bases and 2 bases, with 13 bases remaining between them. The CDR3 totals 13 residues. CDR3 DNA: TGTGCCAACAGTATCGAACCCACAGATACGCAGTATTTT. This gives the protein CANSIEPTDTQYF.

This clonotype was recorded a few times. The genes are TRBV21-1 and TRBJ2-7; whether TRBD1, the table's D call, matches the DNA was not checked. TRBV21-1 represents a pseudogene. CDR3 length: 17 amino acids. CDR3 protein: CASSLLGVGQSSYEQYF. The CDR3 DNA sequence: TGTGCCAGCAGCCTGCTGGGGGTGGGACAGAGTTCCTACGAGCAGTACTTC.

Details on this clonotype: At one end, the junction sequence differs from germline, possibly due to a read error. The chain has TRBV6-1 and TRBJ2-7; maybe TRBD1 (6 bases). Germline CDR1 is MNHNS and CDR2 is SASEGT. The CDR3 runs 12 residues. The CDR3 reads CASGQHSHEHYF. The CDR3 DNA follows: TGTGCCAGCGGACAGCACTCCCACGAGCATTACTTC.

As for this clonotype: In this CDR3 the conserved last residue, phenylalanine or tryptophan, is missing, so a read error is likely. The chain combines TRBV29-1 with TRBJ1-2; D not certain. The CDR3 extends over 13 amino acids. CDR1 is SQVTM, CDR2 ANQGSEA, per germline. The CDR3 DNA reads TGCAGTGTTGAAGGGCAAGGGTTCGTCGGCTACACCTTA. This encodes CSVEGQGFVGYTL.

Comment on this clonotype: The conserved final phenylalanine or tryptophan is absent from the CDR3, which likely points to a read error. It is unclear where the CDR3 begins or ends on the DNA, so no DNA is shown, and the CDR3 is as TCRdb lists it. J is TRBJ2-1 and V is TRBV10-2; the table gives TRBD2 as D, unverified against the DNA. Germline assignment: CDR1 WSHSY and CDR2 SAAADI. 14 amino acids form the CDR3, both terminal residues included. CDR3 in amino acids: CASRALESVNEQLS.

This CDR3 is CASSRLGGAGTEAFF. The CDR3 DNA reads as TGTGCCAGCAGCCGCTTAGGGGGCGCGGGGACTGAAGCTTTCTTT. The rearrangement uses TRBV7-3 and TRBJ1-1; 7 nucleotides agree with TRBD1. From germline, CDR1 is SGHTA and CDR2 FQGTGA. CDR3 length: 15 amino acids. The trim removed 5 bases at V and 5 bases at J, leaving 11 bases unmatched. The full variable domain, rest sourced from reference TRBV7-3 and TRBJ1-1, is GAGVSQTPSNKVTEKGKYVELRCDPISGHTALYWYRQSLGQGPEFLIYFQGTGAADDSGLPNDRFFAVRPEGSVSTLKIQRTERGDSAVYLCASSRLGGAGTEAFFGQGTRLTVV.

As concerns this clonotype: The CDR3 does not end in the conserved phenylalanine or tryptophan, so this is likely a read error. The CDR3 reads CASSPTTGMGEQYS. DNA of the CDR3: TGTGCCAGCAGCCCAACTACAGGGATGGGAGAGCAGTACTCC. This chain links TRBV28 with TRBJ2-7, with D tentatively TRBD1 (6 bases). Germline lookup yields CDR1 MDHEN and CDR2 SYDVKM. The CDR3 totals 14 residues. Trimming stripped 6 bases from V and 7 bases from J, with 19 bases between.

V gene TRBV12-3 or TRBV12-4 combines with J gene TRBJ2-7; no clear D. The CDR3 contains 12 residues. With 5 bases removed from V and 6 bases from J, the gap between germline ends came to 11 bases. The CDR3 protein is CASSLGIAEQYF. DNA for the CDR3: TGTGCCAGCAGTCTGGGAATCGCCGAGCAGTACTTC.

As regards this clonotype: A junction boundary mismatches the germline segment, possibly from a read error. The rearrangement uses TRBV11-2 and TRBJ2-5; TRBD2 aligns across 7 bases. Per germline, CDR1 SGHAT and CDR2 FQNNGV. The CDR3 runs to 13 residues. In DNA, the CDR3 is TGTGACAGCGGCTTTACGGGAGGCGGGACCCAGTACTTC. It is translated as CDSGFTGGGTQYF.

Notes on this clonotype: A much more abundant neighbour one base away suggests this may be a read error. The V and J genes are TRBV29-1 and TRBJ1-2; D remains ambiguous. In germline, CDR1 is SQVTM, CDR2 ANQGSEA. The CDR3 spans 12 residues. CDR3 coding DNA: TGCAACGTCGTGGTGGGTTACTATGGCTACACCTTC. Translation gives CNVVVGYYGYTF.

In regard to this clonotype: At one of its ends the junction is not consistent with the germline gene, which may arise from a read error. V and J are TRBV7-8 and TRBJ2-3; the D gene is possibly TRBD2 (6 bases). CDR1 and CDR2 (germline): SGHVS, FQNEAQ. The CDR3 is 16 amino acids. The chain's CDR3 is CGSSRRDFPSTDTQYF. The CDR3 nucleotides read TGTGGCAGCAGCCGCCGGGACTTCCCTAGCACAGATACGCAGTATTTT.

This clonotype appeared a few times. A clone one base away is much larger, so this may be a read error. The chain has TRBV6-1 and TRBJ1-3; D not certain. Germline CDR1 is MNHNS and CDR2 is SASEGT. This CDR3 is built from 14 residues. V was shortened by 2 bases and J by 0 bases, with 5 bases between the two germline ends. The CDR3 DNA reads as TGTGCCAGCAGTGAAAACGACTCTGGAAACACCATATATTTT. Protein: CASSENDSGNTIYF.

The rearrangement links TRBV28 to TRBJ2-5, with TRBD1 identical over 10 bases. The CDR3 extends over 15 amino acids. The germline V gene has CDR1 MDHEN and CDR2 SYDVKM. CDR3 sequence reads: CTTSPGTGVGETQYF. As DNA, the CDR3 is TGTACCACGTCGCCAGGGACAGGGGTTGGAGAGACCCAGTACTTC.

A note on this clonotype: Lacking the conserved final phenylalanine or tryptophan, this CDR3 likely reflects a read error. No DNA is shown, since the ends of the CDR3 on it are uncertain; the CDR3 is the one TCRdb lists. J is TRBJ1-6 and V is TRBV11-2. CDR1 is SGHAT, CDR2 FQNNGV, per germline. The CDR3 has 15 amino acids, counting both end residues. This chain's CDR3 is CASSLDAGRNSPLNL.

Points on this clonotype: This likely comes from a read error, as the CDR3 has no conserved phenylalanine or tryptophan at its end. The gene calls are TRBV5-4 and TRBJ1-5, with D perhaps matching TRBD1 (6 bases). The CDR3 spans 13 residues. The germline V gene has CDR1 SGHNT and CDR2 YYREEE (reference sequence). Written as DNA, the CDR3 is TGTGCCAGCAGCGCTAACAGGGATCAACCCCAGCATTCT. Its translation: CASSANRDQPQHS.

This clonotype was recorded at least ten times. This chain uses TRBV6-5 with TRBJ2-1; 8 nucleotides line up with TRBD1. The J segment lost 15 bases and the V segment lost 5 bases, leaving 15 bases of the junction unmatched. The V gene's germline CDR1 is MNHEY and CDR2 SVGAGI. The CDR3 loop spans 14 amino acids. The CDR3 protein is CASSVVQGGTNWFF. The CDR3, as DNA: TGTGCCAGCAGTGTGGTACAGGGGGGCACAAATTGGTTCTTC.